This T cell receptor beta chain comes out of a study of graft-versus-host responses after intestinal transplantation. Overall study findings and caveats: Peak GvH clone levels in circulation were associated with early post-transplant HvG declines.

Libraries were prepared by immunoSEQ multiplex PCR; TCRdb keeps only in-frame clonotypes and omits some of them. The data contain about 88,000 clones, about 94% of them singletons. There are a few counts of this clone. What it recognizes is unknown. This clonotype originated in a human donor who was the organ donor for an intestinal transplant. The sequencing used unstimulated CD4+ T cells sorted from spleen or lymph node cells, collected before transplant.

Written as DNA, the CDR3 is TGCGCCAGCAGCCGAGGAACGTTGGGACAGGCCTACACCTTC. Amino acid sequence: CASSRGTLGQAYTF. V usage is TRBV4-3 and J usage is TRBJ1-2; 8 positions match TRBD1. The CDR3 is 14 amino acids. With V trimmed by 4 bases and J by 10 bases, 11 bases remained unmatched. From germline, CDR1 is LGHNA and CDR2 YSLEER.